The clone carrying this T cell receptor (beta chain) was counted only a few times. Its antigen is not known. The data belong to a study of T cell repertoires in cytomegalovirus infection. Looking at the study overall: It was the public TCR beta signatures that indicated both CMV infection and matching HLA type. Findings of the study overall: In two of eight donors, the top clonotype was HLA-C-restricted CMV-specific.

V lost 4 bases and J 2 bases, leaving 19 bases between the germline ends. The CDR3 spans 17 residues. CDR1 and CDR2 (germline): MNHEY, SMNVEV (reference sequence). TCRdb re-analysed the reads in MiXCR, keeping a single row per CDR3 protein. The sample gives fewer than 1,000,000 distinct CDR3 sequences, around 32% of which show up once; about 14% is in the top ten. Sample: cultured CD8+ T cells from PBMCs, taken from culture after CMV antigen stimulation. The V and J genes are TRBV27 and TRBJ2-3; D is possibly TRBD1 (8 bases). This clonotype was obtained from a human donor in good health (CMV status not recorded). Some clones in this sample may be carry-over from other donors' samples. The CDR3, as DNA: TGTGCCAGCAGTTCACTACTCACAGGGGGGGACACAGATACGCAGTATTTT. It encodes CASSSLLTGGDTDTQYF.